This T cell receptor (beta chain) was retrieved from a study of T-cell memory formation after mild COVID-19. Constant-segment primers served in 5'RACE that generated TCR alpha and TCR beta cDNA libraries bearing sample barcodes and UMIs. TCRdb itself ran the 5' RACE reads through MiXCR, one entry per CDR3 protein. The sample lists tens of thousands of distinct CDR3 sequences, over 9% seen once, with around 11% in the top ten. The junction had 11 bases not matched to a gene; V was cut back by 7 bases and J by 3 bases. CDR3 length: 14 amino acids. CDR1 is SQVTM, CDR2 ANQGSEA, per germline. This clonotype was seen at least ten times. What it recognizes is unknown. Study-wide results and limits: Some clones that responded were present in memory (sampled pre-infection), which suggests cross-reactive memory joined. A second wave expanding day 15 to 37 was CD4+-biased; contracting clones were balanced.

The rearrangement links TRBV29-1 to TRBJ2-7; 8 bases fit TRBD1. The clonotype originates from an adult woman who had mild COVID-19 (a few samples of this study predate the infection). Cell type and time point are not known. Sequencing used PBMCs or a T cell subset sorted from them (not recorded which). In nucleotides, the CDR3 is TGCAGCGCGGGACACCGGGACAGGATCTACGAGCAGTACTTC. Translating it yields CSAGHRDRIYEQYF.